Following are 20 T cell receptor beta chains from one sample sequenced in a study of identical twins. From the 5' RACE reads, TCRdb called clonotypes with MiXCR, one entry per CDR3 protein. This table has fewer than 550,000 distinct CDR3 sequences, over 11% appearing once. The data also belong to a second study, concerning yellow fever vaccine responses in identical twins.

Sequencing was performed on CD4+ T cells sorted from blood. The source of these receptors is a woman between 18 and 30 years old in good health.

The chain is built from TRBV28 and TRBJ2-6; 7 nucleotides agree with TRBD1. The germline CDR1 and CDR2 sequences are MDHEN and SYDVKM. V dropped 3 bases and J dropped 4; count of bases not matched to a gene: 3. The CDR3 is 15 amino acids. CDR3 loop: CASSFRGPGANVLTF. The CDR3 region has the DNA TGTGCCAGCAGTTTTAGGGGGCCAGGGGCCAACGTCCTGACTTTC.

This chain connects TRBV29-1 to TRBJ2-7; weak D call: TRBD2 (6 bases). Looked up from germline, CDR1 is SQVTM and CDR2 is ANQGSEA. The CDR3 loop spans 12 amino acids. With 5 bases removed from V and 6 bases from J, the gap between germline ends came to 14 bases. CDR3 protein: CSVIGTGSEQYF. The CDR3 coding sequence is TGCAGCGTTATAGGGACTGGGAGCGAGCAGTACTTC.

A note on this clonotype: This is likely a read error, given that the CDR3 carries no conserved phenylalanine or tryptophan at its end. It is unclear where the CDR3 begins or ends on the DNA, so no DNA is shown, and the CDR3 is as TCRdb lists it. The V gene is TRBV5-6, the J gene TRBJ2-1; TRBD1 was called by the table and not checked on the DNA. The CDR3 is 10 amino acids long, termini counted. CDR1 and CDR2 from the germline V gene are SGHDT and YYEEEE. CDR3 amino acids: CASSPVPGLS.

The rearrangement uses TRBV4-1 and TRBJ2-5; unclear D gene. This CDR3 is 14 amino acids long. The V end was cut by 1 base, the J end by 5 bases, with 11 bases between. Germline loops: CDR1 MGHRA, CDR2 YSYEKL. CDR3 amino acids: CASSQVLTRETQYF. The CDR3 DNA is TGCGCCAGCAGCCAAGTACTCACGCGGGAGACCCAGTACTTC.

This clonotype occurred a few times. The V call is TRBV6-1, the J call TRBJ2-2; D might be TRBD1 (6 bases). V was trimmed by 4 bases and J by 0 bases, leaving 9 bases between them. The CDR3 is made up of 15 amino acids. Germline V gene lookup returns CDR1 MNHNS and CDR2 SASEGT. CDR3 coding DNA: TGTGCCAGCAGTGTTGGGACACCGAACACCGGGGAGCTGTTTTTT. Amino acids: CASSVGTPNTGELFF.

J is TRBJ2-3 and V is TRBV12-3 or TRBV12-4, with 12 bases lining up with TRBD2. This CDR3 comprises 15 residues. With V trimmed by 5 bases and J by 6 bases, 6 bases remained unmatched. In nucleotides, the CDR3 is TGTGCCAGCAGTGAGACTAGCGGGAGTAGGGATACGCAGTATTTT. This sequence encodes CASSETSGSRDTQYF.

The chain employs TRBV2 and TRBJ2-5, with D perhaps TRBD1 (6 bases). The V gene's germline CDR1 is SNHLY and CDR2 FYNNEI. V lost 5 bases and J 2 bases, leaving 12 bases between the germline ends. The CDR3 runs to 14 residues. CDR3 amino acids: CASSRDIRQETQYF. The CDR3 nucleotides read TGTGCCAGCAGTCGGGACATACGGCAAGAGACCCAGTACTTC.

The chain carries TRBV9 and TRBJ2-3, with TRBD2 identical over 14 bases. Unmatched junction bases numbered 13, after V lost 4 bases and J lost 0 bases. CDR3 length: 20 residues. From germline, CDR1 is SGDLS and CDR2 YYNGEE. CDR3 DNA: TGTGCCAGCAGCCCCCAGGGACTAGCGGGAGTGGGTTTTAGCACAGATACGCAGTATTTT. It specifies CASSPQGLAGVGFSTDTQYF.

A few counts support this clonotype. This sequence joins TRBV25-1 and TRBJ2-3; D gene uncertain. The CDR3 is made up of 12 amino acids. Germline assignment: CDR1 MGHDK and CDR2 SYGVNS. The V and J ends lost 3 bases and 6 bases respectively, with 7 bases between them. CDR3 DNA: TGTGCCAGCAGTGACCGACGGGATACGCAGTATTTT. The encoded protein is CASSDRRDTQYF.

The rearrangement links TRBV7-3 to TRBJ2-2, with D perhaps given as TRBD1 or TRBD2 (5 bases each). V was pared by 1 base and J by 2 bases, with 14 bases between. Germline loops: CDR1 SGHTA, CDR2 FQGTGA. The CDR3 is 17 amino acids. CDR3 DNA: TGTGCCAGCAGCTTAAAGGGGACGGCGCAAAACACCGGGGAGCTGTTTTTT. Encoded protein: CASSLKGTAQNTGELFF.

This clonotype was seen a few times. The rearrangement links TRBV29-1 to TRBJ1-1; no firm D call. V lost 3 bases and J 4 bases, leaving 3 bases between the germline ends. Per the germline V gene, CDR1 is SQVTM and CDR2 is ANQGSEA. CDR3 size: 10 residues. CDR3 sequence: CSVDRTEAFF. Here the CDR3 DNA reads TGCAGCGTTGACCGCACTGAAGCTTTCTTT. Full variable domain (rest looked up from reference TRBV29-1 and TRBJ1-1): SAVISQKPSRDICQRGTSLTIQCQVDSQVTMMFWYRQQPGQSLTLIATANQGSEATYESGFVIDKFPISRPNLTFSTLTVSNMSPEDSSIYLCSVDRTEAFFGQGTRLTVV.

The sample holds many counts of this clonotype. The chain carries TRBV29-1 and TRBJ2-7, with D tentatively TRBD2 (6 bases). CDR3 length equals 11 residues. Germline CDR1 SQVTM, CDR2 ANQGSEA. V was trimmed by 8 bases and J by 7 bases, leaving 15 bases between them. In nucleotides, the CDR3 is TGCAGCATGACTCGGGGAGGTGAGCAGTACTTC. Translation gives CSMTRGGEQYF.

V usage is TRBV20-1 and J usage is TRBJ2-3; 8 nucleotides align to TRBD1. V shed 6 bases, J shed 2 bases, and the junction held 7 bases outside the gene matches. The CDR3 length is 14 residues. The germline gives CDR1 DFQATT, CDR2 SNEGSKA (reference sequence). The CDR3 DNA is TGCAGTGCCCTGACAGGGGTTACCACAGATACGCAGTATTTT. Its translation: CSALTGVTTDTQYF.

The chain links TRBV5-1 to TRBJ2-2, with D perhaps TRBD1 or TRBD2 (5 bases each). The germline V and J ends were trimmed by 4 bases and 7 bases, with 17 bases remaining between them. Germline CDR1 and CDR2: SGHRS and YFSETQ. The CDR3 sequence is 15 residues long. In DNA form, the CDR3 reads TGCGCCAGCAGCGTCCGGGACGCTGCCAACGGGGAGCTGTTTTTT. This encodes CASSVRDAANGELFF.

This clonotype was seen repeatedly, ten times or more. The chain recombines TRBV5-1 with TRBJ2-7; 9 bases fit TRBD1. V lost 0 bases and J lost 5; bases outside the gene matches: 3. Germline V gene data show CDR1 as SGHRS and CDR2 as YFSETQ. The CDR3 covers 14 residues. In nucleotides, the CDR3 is TGCGCCAGCAGCTTGGTTGGACAGGGGAACGAGCAGTACTTC. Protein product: CASSLVGQGNEQYF.

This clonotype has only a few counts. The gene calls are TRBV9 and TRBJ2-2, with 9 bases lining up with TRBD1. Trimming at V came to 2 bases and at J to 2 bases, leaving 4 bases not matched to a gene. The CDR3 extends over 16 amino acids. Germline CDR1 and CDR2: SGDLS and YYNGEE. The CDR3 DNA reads TGTGCCAGCAGCGTTCGAACAGGGGGCAACACCGGGGAGCTGTTTTTT. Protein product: CASSVRTGGNTGELFF.

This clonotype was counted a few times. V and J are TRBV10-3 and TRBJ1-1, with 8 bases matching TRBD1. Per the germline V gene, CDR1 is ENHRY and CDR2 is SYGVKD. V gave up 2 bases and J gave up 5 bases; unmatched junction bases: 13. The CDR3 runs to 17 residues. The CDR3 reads CAISEKVPNRGMTEAFF. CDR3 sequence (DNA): TGTGCCATCAGTGAGAAAGTTCCTAACAGGGGGATGACTGAAGCTTTCTTT.

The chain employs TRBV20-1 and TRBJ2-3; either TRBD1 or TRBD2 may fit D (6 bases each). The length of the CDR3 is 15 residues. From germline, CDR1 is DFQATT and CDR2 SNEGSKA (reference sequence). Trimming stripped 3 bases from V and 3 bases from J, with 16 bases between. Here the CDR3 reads CSASREGGTTDTQYF. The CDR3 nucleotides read TGCAGTGCTAGTCGTGAGGGGGGAACTACAGATACGCAGTATTTT.

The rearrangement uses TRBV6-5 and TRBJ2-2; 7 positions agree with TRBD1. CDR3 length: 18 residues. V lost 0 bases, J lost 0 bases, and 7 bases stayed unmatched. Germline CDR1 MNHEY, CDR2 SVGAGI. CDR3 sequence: CASSYSIVGTANTGELFF. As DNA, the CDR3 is TGTGCCAGCAGTTACTCGATTGTTGGGACAGCGAACACCGGGGAGCTGTTTTTT.

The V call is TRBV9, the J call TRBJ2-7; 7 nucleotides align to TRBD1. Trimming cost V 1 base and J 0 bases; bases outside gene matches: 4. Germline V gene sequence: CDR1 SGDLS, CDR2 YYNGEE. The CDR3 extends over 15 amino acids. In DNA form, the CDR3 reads TGTGCCAGCAGCGTAACAGGGGCCAGCTCCTACGAGCAGTACTTC. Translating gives CASSVTGASSYEQYF.